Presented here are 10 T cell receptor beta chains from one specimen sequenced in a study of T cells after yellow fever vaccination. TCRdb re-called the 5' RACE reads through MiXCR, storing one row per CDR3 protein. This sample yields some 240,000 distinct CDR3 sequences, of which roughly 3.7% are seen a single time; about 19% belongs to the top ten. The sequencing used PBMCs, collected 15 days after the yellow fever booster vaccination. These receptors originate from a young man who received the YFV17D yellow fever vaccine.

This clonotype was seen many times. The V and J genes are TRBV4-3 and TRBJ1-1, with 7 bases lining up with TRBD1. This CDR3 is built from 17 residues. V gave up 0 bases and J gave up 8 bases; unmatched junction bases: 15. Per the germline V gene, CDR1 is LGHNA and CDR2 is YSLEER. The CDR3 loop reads CASSQEPRNTGAVEAFF. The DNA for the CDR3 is TGCGCCAGCAGCCAAGAGCCCCGTAACACAGGGGCGGTAGAAGCTTTCTTT.

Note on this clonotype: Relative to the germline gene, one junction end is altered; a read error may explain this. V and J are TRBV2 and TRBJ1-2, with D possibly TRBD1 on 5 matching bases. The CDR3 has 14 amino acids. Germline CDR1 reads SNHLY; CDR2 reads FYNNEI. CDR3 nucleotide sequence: TGTGCCAGCTGTGAGGACATCCCTCTTGGGGGCTACACCTTC. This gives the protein CASCEDIPLGGYTF.

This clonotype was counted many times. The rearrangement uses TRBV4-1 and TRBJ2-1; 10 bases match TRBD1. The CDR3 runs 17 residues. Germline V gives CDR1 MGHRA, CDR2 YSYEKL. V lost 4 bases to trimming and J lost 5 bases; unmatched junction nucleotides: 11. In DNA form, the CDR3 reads TGCGCCAGCAGCCTAAAGTCGTCGGGACAGGGGAACAATGAGCAGTTCTTC. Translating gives CASSLKSSGQGNNEQFF.

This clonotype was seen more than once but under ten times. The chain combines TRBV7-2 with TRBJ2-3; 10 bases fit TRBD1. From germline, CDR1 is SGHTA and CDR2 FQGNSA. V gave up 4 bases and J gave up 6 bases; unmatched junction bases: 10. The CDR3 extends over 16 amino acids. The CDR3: CASSYTTGGRVDTQYF. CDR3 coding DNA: TGTGCCAGCAGCTACACGACAGGGGGCAGGGTGGATACGCAGTATTTT.

Here the CDR3 DNA reads TGTGCCATCAGTGAGGCGGATCTGAACACCGGGGAGCTGTTTTTT. Protein sequence: CAISEADLNTGELFF. The V and J genes are TRBV10-3 and TRBJ2-2; D unresolved. The V gene lost 2 bases and the J gene lost 1 base, with 8 bases spanning the gap. Germline V gene sequence: CDR1 ENHRY, CDR2 SYGVKD. The CDR3 covers 15 residues.

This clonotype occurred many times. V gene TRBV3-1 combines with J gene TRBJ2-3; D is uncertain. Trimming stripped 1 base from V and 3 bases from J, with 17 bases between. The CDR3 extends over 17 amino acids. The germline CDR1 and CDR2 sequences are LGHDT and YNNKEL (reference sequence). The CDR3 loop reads CASSQGRFGITTDTQYF. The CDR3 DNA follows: TGTGCCAGCAGCCAAGGCCGGTTTGGCATCACTACAGATACGCAGTATTTT.

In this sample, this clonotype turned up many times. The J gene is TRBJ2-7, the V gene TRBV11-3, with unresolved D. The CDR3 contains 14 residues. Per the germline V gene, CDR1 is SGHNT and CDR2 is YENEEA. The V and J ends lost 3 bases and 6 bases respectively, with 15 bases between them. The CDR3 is CASSFFSNPGEQYF. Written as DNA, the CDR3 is TGTGCCAGCAGCTTCTTCAGTAATCCGGGCGAGCAGTACTTC.

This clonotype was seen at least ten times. The CDR3 DNA is TGTGCCAGCAGGGGATCCGACAGGCCCAAAGGCTCTGGGGCCAACGTCCTGACTTTC. Translation gives CASRGSDRPKGSGANVLTF. J is TRBJ2-6 and V is TRBV6-6, with a weak D call TRBD1 (6 bases). V lost 6 bases and J lost 0, with 21 bases in between. Looked up from germline, CDR1 is MNHNY and CDR2 is SVGAGI (reference sequence). This CDR3 spans 19 amino acids.

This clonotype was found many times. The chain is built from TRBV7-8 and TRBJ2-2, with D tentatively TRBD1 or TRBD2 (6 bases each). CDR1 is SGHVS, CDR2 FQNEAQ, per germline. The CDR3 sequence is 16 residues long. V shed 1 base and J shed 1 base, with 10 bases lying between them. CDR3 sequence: CASSLGGARNTGELFF. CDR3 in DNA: TGTGCCAGCAGCTTAGGGGGGGCTCGGAACACCGGGGAGCTGTTTTTT. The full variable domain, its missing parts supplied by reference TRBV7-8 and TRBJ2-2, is GAGVSQSPRYKVAKRGQDVALRCDPISGHVSLFWYQQALGQGPEFLTYFQNEAQLDKSGLPSDRFFAERPEGSVSTLKIQRTQQEDSAVYLCASSLGGARNTGELFFGEGSRLTVL.

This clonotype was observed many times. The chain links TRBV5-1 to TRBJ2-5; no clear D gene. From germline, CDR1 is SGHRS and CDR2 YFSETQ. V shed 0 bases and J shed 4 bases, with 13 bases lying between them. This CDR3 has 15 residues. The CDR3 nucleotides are TGCGCCAGCAGCTTGGCCACCCTGGGTGGAGAGACCCAGTACTTC. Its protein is CASSLATLGGETQYF.